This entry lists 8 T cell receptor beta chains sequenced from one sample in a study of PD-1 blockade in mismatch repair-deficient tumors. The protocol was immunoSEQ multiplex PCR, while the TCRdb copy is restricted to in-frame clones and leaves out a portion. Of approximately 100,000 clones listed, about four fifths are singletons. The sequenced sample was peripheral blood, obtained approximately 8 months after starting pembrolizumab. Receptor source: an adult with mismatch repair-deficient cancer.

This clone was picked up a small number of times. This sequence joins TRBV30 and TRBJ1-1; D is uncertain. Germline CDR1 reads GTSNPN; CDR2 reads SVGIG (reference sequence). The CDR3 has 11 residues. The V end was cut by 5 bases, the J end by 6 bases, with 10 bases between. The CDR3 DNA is TGTGCCTGGGCCAGAGTCCCTGAAGCTTTCTTT. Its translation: CAWARVPEAFF.

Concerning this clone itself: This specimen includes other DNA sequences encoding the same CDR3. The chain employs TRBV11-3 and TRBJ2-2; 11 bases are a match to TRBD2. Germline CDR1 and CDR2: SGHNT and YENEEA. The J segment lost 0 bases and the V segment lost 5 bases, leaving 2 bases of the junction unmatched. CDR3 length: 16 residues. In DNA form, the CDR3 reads TGTGCCAGCAGCCAACTAGCGGGGGCGAACACCGGGGAGCTGTTTTTT. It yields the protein CASSQLAGANTGELFF.

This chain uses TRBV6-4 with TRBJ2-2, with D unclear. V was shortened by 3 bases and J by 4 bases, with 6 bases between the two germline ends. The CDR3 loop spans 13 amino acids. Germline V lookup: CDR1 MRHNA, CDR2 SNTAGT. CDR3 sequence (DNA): TGTGCCAGCAGTGAACTACCCACCGGGGAGCTGTTTTTT. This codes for CASSELPTGELFF.

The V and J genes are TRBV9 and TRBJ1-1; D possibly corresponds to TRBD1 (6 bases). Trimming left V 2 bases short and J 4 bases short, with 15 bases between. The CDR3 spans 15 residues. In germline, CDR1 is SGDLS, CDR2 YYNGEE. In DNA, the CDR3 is TGTGCCAGCAGCGTCCGGGACACCGTGTCCACTGAAGCTTTCTTT. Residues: CASSVRDTVSTEAFF.

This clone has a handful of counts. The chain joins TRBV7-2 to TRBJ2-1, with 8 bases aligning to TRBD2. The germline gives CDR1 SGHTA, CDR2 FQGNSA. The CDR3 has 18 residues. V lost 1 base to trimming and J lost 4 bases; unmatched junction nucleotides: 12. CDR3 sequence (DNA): TGTGCCAGCAGCTTAGGACCTCCTGGCGGGAGGCAATACAATGAGCAGTTCTTC. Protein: CASSLGPPGGRQYNEQFF. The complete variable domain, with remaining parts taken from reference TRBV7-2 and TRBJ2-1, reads GAGVSQSPSNKVTEKGKDVELRCDPISGHTALYWYRQSLGQGLEFLIYFQGNSAPDKSGLPSDRFSAERTGGSVSTLTIQRTQQEDSAVYLCASSLGPPGGRQYNEQFFGPGTRLTVL.

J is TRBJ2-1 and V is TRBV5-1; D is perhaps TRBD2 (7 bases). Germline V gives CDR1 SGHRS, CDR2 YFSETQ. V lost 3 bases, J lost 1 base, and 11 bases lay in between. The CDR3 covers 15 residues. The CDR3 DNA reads TGCGCCAGCAGCTGGGGGGGCGGGTCCTACAATGAGCAGTTCTTC. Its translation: CASSWGGGSYNEQFF.

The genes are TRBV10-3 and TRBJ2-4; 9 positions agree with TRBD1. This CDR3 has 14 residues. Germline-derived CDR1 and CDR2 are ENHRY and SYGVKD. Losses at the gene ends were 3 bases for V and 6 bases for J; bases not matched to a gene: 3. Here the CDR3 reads CAISDGQGRNIQYF. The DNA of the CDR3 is TGTGCCATCAGTGACGGACAGGGGAGAAACATTCAGTACTTC.

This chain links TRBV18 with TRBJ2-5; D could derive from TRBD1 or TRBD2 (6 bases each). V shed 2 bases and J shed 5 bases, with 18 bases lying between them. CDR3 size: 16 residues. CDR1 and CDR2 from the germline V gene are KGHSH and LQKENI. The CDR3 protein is CASSPRTVSGGETQYF. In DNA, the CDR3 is TGTGCCAGCTCACCAAGGACAGTCTCTGGGGGGGAGACCCAGTACTTC.